The rows below give T cell receptor beta chains drawn from one sample of a study of CD8 T cells in ankylosing spondylitis. TCRdb analysed the 5' RACE reads with MiXCR anew, one entry per CDR3 protein. The sample yields 150,000 to 200,000 distinct CDR3 sequences, about a third seen once. The specimen sequenced was synovial fluid, either unsorted or a sorted T cell fraction (not recorded which). The receptor source for this set is a male donor with ankylosing spondylitis. CDR3s include the opening cysteine and the closing phenylalanine or tryptophan. Fields, in order: V gene, J gene, clone size, D gene, CDR3 DNA, CDR3 protein. D genes are given only for firm matches. Clone size is stated in some rows and not others, as once, few, many or a class when expanded.

TRBV4-3	TRBJ2-2	many	-	TGCGCCAGCAGCCAAAAAGTAAACACCGGGGAGCTGTTTTTT	CASSQKVNTGELFF
TRBV20-1	TRBJ2-3	many	TRBD2	TGCAGTGCTAAGACCCCACACCTTCGACTAGCGGGTAGCACAGATACGCAGTATTTT	CSAKTPHLRLAGSTDTQYF
TRBV7-2	TRBJ2-7	many	TRBD2	TGTGCCAGCAGCTTATCGTCAGCGGGAGGGGCTTACGAGCAGTACTTC	CASSLSSAGGAYEQYF
TRBV12-3/TRBV12-4	TRBJ2-1	few	TRBD2	TGTGCCAGCAGTTTTGGGCGGGGGGGGTACAATGAGCAGTTCTTC	CASSFGRGGYNEQFF
TRBV24-1	TRBJ2-1	many	-	TGTGCCACCAGTGATTTCCGGCAGGGGTACGATGAGCAGTTCTTC	CATSDFRQGYDEQFF
TRBV3-1	TRBJ2-2	once	TRBD2	TGTGCCAGCAGCCAAGGGACTAGCGGGTACACCGGGGAGCTGTTTTTT	CASSQGTSGYTGELFF
TRBV28	TRBJ2-7	-	-	TGTGCCAGCAGTGTGACCGGAGTTCCCAACTACGAGCAGTACTTC	CASSVTGVPNYEQYF
TRBV29-1	TRBJ2-3	-	-	TGCAGCGTTGAACGGACAGATACGCAGTATTTT	CSVERTDTQYF
TRBV7-6	TRBJ2-3	-	TRBD2	TGTGCCAGCAGCTTAGTGGTGGCTAGCGGGAGGGCCGGCACAGATACGCAGTATTTT	CASSLVVASGRAGTDTQYF
TRBV20-1	TRBJ2-1	few	TRBD2	TGCAGTGCTCCAACTCGACTAGCGGGAGACAATGAGCAGTTCTTC	CSAPTRLAGDNEQFF
TRBV7-6	TRBJ1-2	-	-	TGTGCCAGCAGCGGCTCATTTAATAATGGCTACACCTTC	CASSGSFNNGYTF
TRBV20-1	TRBJ2-4	-	-	TGCAGTGCTTATAGCGTTGCGGCCAAAAACATTCAGTACTTC	CSAYSVAAKNIQYF
TRBV5-1	TRBJ1-1	many	-	TGCGCCAGCAGCTTGGGACGTGGGGGGGGCACTGAAGCTTTCTTT	CASSLGRGGGTEAFF
TRBV20-1	TRBJ1-5	-	TRBD1	TGCAGTGCCAAAAGGACAGGGGGGGATCAGCCCCAGCATTTT	CSAKRTGGDQPQHF
TRBV9	TRBJ2-5	-	-	TGTGCCAGCAGCGCACTGGGTAGTGGAGAGACCCAGTACTTC	CASSALGSGETQYF
TRBV24-1	TRBJ2-1	-	-	TGTGCCACCAGTGATTTTAACCGCGAGCAGTTCTTC	CATSDFNREQFF
TRBV6-5	TRBJ2-3	few	-	TGTGCCAGCAGTTACGGGCGGGCCACAAGCACAGATACGCAGTATTTT	CASSYGRATSTDTQYF
TRBV4-1	TRBJ2-3	few	TRBD2	TGCGCCAGCAGCCTTCAGGGACTAGCGGTGGAAGATACGCAGTATTTT	CASSLQGLAVEDTQYF
TRBV28	TRBJ2-1	-	-	TGTGCCAGCAGTTTAGTCGGGACTTCCACAGGCGACTACAATGAGCAGTTCTTC	CASSLVGTSTGDYNEQFF
TRBV29-1	TRBJ2-1	-	TRBD2	TGCAGCGTTGAAAAACCGGCGGGAGATAGGAATGAGCAGTTCTTC	CSVEKPAGDRNEQFF
TRBV20-1	TRBJ2-1	few	TRBD1	TGCAGTGCCCCGACAGGGGGCGCCCACAATGAGCAGTTCTTC	CSAPTGGAHNEQFF
TRBV20-1	TRBJ1-6	-	TRBD1	TGCAGTGCTCGACAGGGGAATAACCATAATTCACCCCTCCACTTT	CSARQGNNHNSPLHF